Below are 17 T cell receptor beta chains sequenced from a single sample in a study of cytomegalovirus exposure and HLA in healthy donors. PCR was performed using 60 Vbeta and 13 Jbeta primers. The protocol was immunoSEQ multiplex PCR, while the TCRdb copy is restricted to in-frame clones and leaves out a portion. In the table there are approximately 120,000 clones, about 11% of which are singletons. The sample consisted of PBMCs. The receptor set was obtained from a woman aged 18-30 years in good health and CMV-seropositive.

The chain employs TRBV5-1 and TRBJ2-3; D is unresolved. The length of the CDR3 is 12 residues. The ends were cut back, 4 bases at V and 4 bases at J, with 7 bases in the middle. Germline CDR1 reads SGHRS; CDR2 reads YFSETQ. In nucleotides, the CDR3 is TGCGCCAGCAGCCCATTAGCAGATACGCAGTATTTT. Translating gives CASSPLADTQYF.

The CDR3 coding sequence is TGTGCCAGCAGTAGGACACTGAACACTGAAGCTTTCTTT. This gives the protein CASSRTLNTEAFF. The chain joins TRBV28 to TRBJ1-1; D is perhaps TRBD1 (5 bases). The CDR3 runs 13 residues. V was cut by 5 bases and J by 0 bases, with 7 bases left in between. Germline lookup yields CDR1 MDHEN and CDR2 SYDVKM.

The table lists this clone with a few counts. The chain links TRBV7-9 to TRBJ2-1, with TRBD2 matching over 12 bases. The CDR3 has 17 residues. Germline assignment: CDR1 SEHNR and CDR2 FQNEAQ (reference sequence). The V and J ends lost 4 bases and 1 base, in that order; junction bases with no gene match: 5. This chain's CDR3 is CASSSRTSGKSYNEQFF. DNA of the CDR3: TGTGCCAGCAGCTCTCGGACTAGCGGGAAATCCTACAATGAGCAGTTCTTC.

This clone was seen a few times. The genes are TRBV4-1 and TRBJ2-7; 7 positions match TRBD2. The CDR3 consists of 15 residues. In germline, CDR1 is MGHRA, CDR2 YSYEKL. The V gene end was trimmed by 4 bases and the J gene end by 3 bases; junction bases not matched to a gene: 9. The chain's CDR3 is CASSPRGLPDYEQYF. For the CDR3, the DNA is TGCGCCAGCAGCCCGCGGGGACTACCTGACTACGAGCAGTACTTC.

This chain joins TRBV7-2 and TRBJ2-2, with TRBD2 as a possible D gene (7 bases). V dropped 6 bases and J dropped 2 bases, with 16 bases sitting between them. The length of the CDR3 is 16 residues. Germline V gene sequence: CDR1 SGHTA, CDR2 FQGNSA. The DNA for the CDR3 is TGTGCCAGCAGTTTATGGGGGGGGCGCAACACCGGGGAGCTGTTTTTT. Translating it yields CASSLWGGRNTGELFF.

There are a few counts of this clone. The CDR3 region has the DNA TGCGCCAGCAGCCGACCTAGCGCGTCAGAGGAGACCCAGTACTTC. Its translation: CASSRPSASEETQYF. The chain links TRBV4-1 to TRBJ2-5; perhaps TRBD2 as D (6 bases). V dropped 4 bases and J dropped 5 bases, with 17 bases sitting between them. The CDR3 runs to 15 residues. Looked up from germline, CDR1 is MGHRA and CDR2 is YSYEKL.

The gene calls are TRBV19 and TRBJ2-7; D is uncertain. Germline CDR1 reads LNHDA; CDR2 reads SQIVND (reference sequence). Trimming removed 3 bases at V and 0 bases at J, with 12 bases between. CDR3 length: 15 amino acids. In DNA, the CDR3 is TGTGCCAGTAGTATTAACCGGGTCAACTCCTACGAGCAGTACTTC. Protein: CASSINRVNSYEQYF.

This clone was detected a few times. DNA of the CDR3: TGTGCCAGCAGTGAACCGGAAGAGACCCAGTACTTC. Protein product: CASSEPEETQYF. The genes are TRBV6-1 and TRBJ2-5; D not resolved. The germline CDR1 and CDR2 sequences are MNHNS and SASEGT. CDR3 size: 12 residues. V shed 2 bases and J shed 3 bases, with 4 bases lying between them.

This clone was recorded a few times. The rearrangement uses TRBV28 and TRBJ1-6, with D perhaps matching TRBD1 (6 bases). CDR3 size: 12 residues. Trimming stripped 8 bases from V and 10 bases from J, with 12 bases between. Germline lookup yields CDR1 MDHEN and CDR2 SYDVKM. The CDR3 DNA is TGTGCCAGCCACAGGGTTGGCTCACCCCTCCACTTT. It yields the protein CASHRVGSPLHF.

This clone was seen only a few times. The chain joins TRBV2 to TRBJ2-1; possibly TRBD2 for D (6 bases). The germline gives CDR1 SNHLY, CDR2 FYNNEI. Trimming removed 2 bases at V and 6 bases at J, with 14 bases between. The CDR3 runs to 15 residues. CDR3 sequence (DNA): TGTGCCAGCAGTGAATTCCCGGGAGTCCTCAATGAGCAGTTCTTC. Translated, it gives CASSEFPGVLNEQFF.

This clone has only a few counts. The chain joins TRBV7-8 to TRBJ1-5; D possibly corresponds to TRBD1 (5 bases). Germline CDR1 reads SGHVS; CDR2 reads FQNEAQ. CDR3 size: 14 residues. V was cut by 3 bases and J by 2 bases, with 8 bases left in between. The CDR3 loop reads CASSLGGGNQPQHF. Here the CDR3 DNA reads TGTGCCAGCAGCTTGGGAGGGGGCAATCAGCCCCAGCATTTT.

This clone has only a few counts. This chain connects TRBV2 to TRBJ2-5, with 12 bases matching TRBD2. Germline V gene data show CDR1 as SNHLY and CDR2 as FYNNEI. The CDR3 covers 14 residues. The trim removed 2 bases at V and 7 bases at J, leaving 2 bases unmatched. CDR3 sequence reads: CASSELAGGRTQYF. DNA for the CDR3: TGTGCCAGCAGTGAACTAGCGGGAGGGCGGACCCAGTACTTC. Using reference TRBV2 and TRBJ2-5 for the parts outside the CDR3, the full variable domain is EPEVTQTPSHQVTQMGQEVILRCVPISNHLYFYWYRQILGQKVEFLVSFYNNEISEKSEIFDDQFSVERPDGSNFTLKIRSTKLEDSAMYFCASSELAGGRTQYFGPGTRLLVL.

Only a few counts were recorded for this clone. This chain links TRBV29-1 with TRBJ1-2; tentatively, D is TRBD1 (5 bases). The germline CDR1 and CDR2 sequences are SQVTM and ANQGSEA. With 3 bases removed from V and 4 bases from J, the gap between germline ends came to 15 bases. This CDR3 comprises 14 residues. CDR3 in amino acids: CSVDRASPGYGYTF. The DNA for the CDR3 is TGCAGCGTTGACAGGGCCTCGCCGGGCTATGGCTACACCTTC.

V and J are TRBV4-2 and TRBJ1-1; D ambiguous. Germline-derived CDR1 and CDR2 are LGHNA and YNFKEQ. Trimming cost V 6 bases and J 4 bases, with 15 bases left between them. The CDR3 length is 14 residues. The CDR3 here is CASRANHEGTEAFF. The CDR3 coding sequence is TGTGCCAGCAGAGCAAACCACGAGGGCACTGAAGCTTTCTTT.

This clone was recorded a few times. J is TRBJ2-2 and V is TRBV5-1; 8 positions agree with TRBD1. Unmatched junction bases numbered 5, after V lost 4 bases and J lost 0 bases. The CDR3 extends over 16 amino acids. CDR1 and CDR2 from the germline V gene are SGHRS and YFSETQ. The CDR3 reads CASSKPTGANTGELFF. The CDR3 DNA reads as TGCGCCAGCAGCAAACCGACAGGGGCGAACACCGGGGAGCTGTTTTTT.

The V call is TRBV2, the J call TRBJ2-1, with a weak D call TRBD2 (5 bases). V gave up 8 bases and J gave up 8 bases, with 19 bases separating them. The CDR3 runs to 14 residues. Germline values: CDR1 SNHLY, CDR2 FYNNEI. The CDR3 region is CASLKAELGDEQFF. CDR3 nucleotide sequence: TGTGCCAGCCTGAAAGCGGAATTAGGCGATGAGCAGTTCTTC.

This clone was counted a few times. This sequence joins TRBV28 and TRBJ2-7; D gene ambiguous. The V end lost 7 bases, the J end lost 1 base, and 14 bases lay between the germline ends. The CDR3 has 14 amino acids. Germline V CDR1 and CDR2: MDHEN, SYDVKM. CDR3 in amino acids: CASTLSVKSYEQYF. CDR3 DNA sequence: TGTGCCAGCACTCTGAGCGTGAAATCCTACGAGCAGTACTTC.